This note documents a single T cell receptor (beta chain) sequence. No antigen is known for it. The CDR3 length is 16 residues. CDR1 is MNHNY, CDR2 SVGAGI, per germline (reference sequence). V lost 6 bases, J lost 6 bases, and 11 bases stayed unmatched. This sample was taken from a study of cytomegalovirus exposure and HLA in healthy donors. Turning to the study itself: The Caucasian-associated ancestry cluster held 65% to 90% of under 450 genotyped donors.

General study results and limits: TRBV6-2, TRBV6-3 and other indistinguishable V segments were excluded. In a later analysis, compared with equally common non-associated chains, HLA-associated beta chains were more expanded.

Primers for the PCR totalled 60 Vbeta and 13 Jbeta. Data came from immunoSEQ multiplex PCR; TCRdb stores just in-frame clones and leaves some out. The sample lists more than 95,000 clones, 65% to 90% occurring once. The J gene is TRBJ2-2, the V gene TRBV6-6; 9 bases fit TRBD2. This receptor was obtained from a man aged 30 to 39 in good health and CMV-seropositive. The sequencing input was PBMCs. This chain's CDR3 is CASSRSGGRDAGELFF. CDR3 DNA: TGTGCCAGCAGCCGTAGCGGGGGCCGCGACGCCGGGGAGCTGTTTTTT.